The 25 T cell receptor beta chains presented below share a single source sample, sequenced in a study of molecular identifiers for immune sequencing clone quantification. TCRdb passed the PCR reads through MiXCR, listing each CDR3 protein once. The data hold about 510,000 distinct CDR3 sequences, with roughly 26% observed a single time. Sequences were obtained from naive CD8+ T cells from blood, with Jurkat cell RNA spiked in. Specified subset: FACS-sorted CD8+CD4-CCR7+CD45RA+ naive T cells. These receptors originate from a human donor in good health. Some libraries in this study had Jurkat cell RNA spiked in.

The rearrangement links TRBV5-6 to TRBJ2-7; the match to TRBD1 covers 11 bases. This CDR3 region has 14 residues. In germline, CDR1 is SGHDT, CDR2 YYEEEE. Trimming cost V 5 bases and J 6 bases; bases outside gene matches: 7. The DNA of the CDR3 is TGTGCCAGCAGGCCCGGGACAGGGGGGTCCGAGCAGTACTTC. Residues: CASRPGTGGSEQYF.

Details on this clonotype: A junction end diverges from the germline sequence, so it may reflect a read error. This chain uses TRBV28 with TRBJ2-7, with D possibly being TRBD1 (5 bases). Germline V gene lookup returns CDR1 MDHEN and CDR2 SYDVKM. The CDR3 covers 15 residues. CDR3 nucleotides: TGTGTCAGCAGTTTATGGACCACAGGATCCTACGAGCAGTACTTC. Its protein product is CVSSLWTTGSYEQYF.

This clonotype was counted only a few times. The CDR3 reads CASSPQTGDVTDTQYF. DNA for the CDR3: TGCGCCAGCAGCCCCCAGACAGGGGATGTGACAGATACGCAGTATTTT. This chain links TRBV5-1 with TRBJ2-3, with TRBD1 matching over 8 bases. Trimming took 4 bases from V and 3 from J; bases not matched to a gene: 10. The CDR3 runs 16 residues. Germline CDR1 and CDR2: SGHRS and YFSETQ.

At least ten counts were recorded for this clonotype. The chain carries TRBV29-1 and TRBJ2-4; D uncertain. Between the trimmed V and J ends, which lost 4 bases and 3 bases, there was a span of 16 bases. From germline, CDR1 is SQVTM and CDR2 ANQGSEA. This CDR3 region has 15 residues. CDR3 in DNA: TGCAGCGTTGGAGACCCATCGAGTGACAAAAACATTCAGTACTTC. This encodes CSVGDPSSDKNIQYF.

This clonotype was detected only a few times. The chain has TRBV11-2 and TRBJ1-1; D is unresolved. V lost 0 bases and J 8 bases, leaving 10 bases between the germline ends. The CDR3 runs to 13 residues. Germline loops: CDR1 SGHAT, CDR2 FQNNGV. CDR3: CASSLEGLGEAFF. The DNA for the CDR3 is TGTGCCAGCAGCTTAGAAGGATTAGGGGAAGCTTTCTTT.

CDR3: CASRLQGGETQYF. CDR3 nucleotides: TGTGCCAGCAGGCTACAGGGTGGAGAGACCCAGTACTTC. V is TRBV6-1 and J is TRBJ2-5; D perhaps matches TRBD1 (6 bases). This CDR3 has 13 residues. V was shortened by 6 bases and J by 4 bases, with 12 bases between the two germline ends. Germline CDR1 and CDR2: MNHNS and SASEGT.

This clonotype was found once. This is likely a read error, given that the CDR3 carries no conserved phenylalanine or tryptophan at its end. J is TRBJ2-5 and V is TRBV4-3; D unresolved. Germline V gene sequence: CDR1 LGHNA, CDR2 YSLEER. The CDR3 runs to 14 residues. V was pared by 4 bases and J by 5 bases, with 14 bases between. The CDR3 DNA reads TGCGCCAGCAGCCGCCTGGGGATGGGGGAGACCCAGTACTCC. It is translated as CASSRLGMGETQYS.

Remarks on this clonotype: Germline is not matched at one junction end, which may reflect a read error. J is TRBJ1-4 and V is TRBV11-2, with D perhaps TRBD1 (6 bases). The CDR3 runs to 14 residues. CDR1 SGHAT and CDR2 FQNNGV come from the germline V gene. CDR3 nucleotides: TGTACCAGCAGCTTAGGACAGTTTAATGAAAAACTGTTTTTT. Its translation is CTSSLGQFNEKLFF.

The rearrangement joins TRBV15 to TRBJ2-7; 9 bases align to TRBD1. V lost 1 base, J lost 7 bases, and 5 bases stayed unmatched. This CDR3 is 14 amino acids long. Germline values: CDR1 LNHNV, CDR2 YYDKDF (reference sequence). The CDR3 sequence is CATSRGTGVGEQYF. The CDR3 bases are TGTGCCACCAGCAGAGGGACAGGGGTGGGTGAGCAGTACTTC.

This chain connects TRBV20-1 to TRBJ2-7; maybe TRBD1 (6 bases). The CDR3 loop spans 11 amino acids. V lost 6 bases to trimming and J lost 6 bases, with 12 bases between them. The germline V gene encodes CDR1 DFQATT and CDR2 SNEGSKA (reference sequence). The DNA for the CDR3 is TGCAGTGCAAGACAGGTATCCGAGCAGTACTTC. Translated, it gives CSARQVSEQYF.

As regards this clonotype: This may come from a read error, since a much larger clone is one base off. The chain recombines TRBV2 with TRBJ1-1, with D uncertain. Germline CDR1 reads SNHLY; CDR2 reads FYNNEI. This CDR3 contains 13 residues. The CDR3: CASSEGMNTEALF. In nucleotides, the CDR3 is TGTGCCAGCAGTGAAGGAATGAACACTGAAGCTTTGTTT.

This clonotype showed up many times. V is TRBV6-5 and J is TRBJ1-5; perhaps TRBD1 as D (6 bases). In germline, CDR1 is MNHEY, CDR2 SVGAGI. This CDR3 contains 16 residues. V shed 5 bases and J shed 1 base, with 15 bases lying between them. CDR3 DNA: TGTGCCAGCAGTGAACGGACCGGGACAAGCAATCAGCCCCAGCATTTT. Translation gives CASSERTGTSNQPQHF.

The table lists this clonotype with a few counts. The J gene is TRBJ2-1, the V gene TRBV5-8, with 7 positions matching TRBD2. This CDR3 has 11 amino acids. With 4 bases clipped from V and 12 bases from J, the junction kept 4 bases outside the gene matches. Germline V lookup: CDR1 SGHTS, CDR2 YDEGEE. The chain's CDR3 is CASSAGEGQFF. DNA for the CDR3: TGTGCCAGCAGCGCGGGGGAAGGGCAGTTCTTC.

This clonotype was seen just once. Mismatch with germline at one junction end may stem from a read error. The chain couples TRBV7-6 to TRBJ2-3; 13 bases map to TRBD2. Germline V CDR1 and CDR2: SGHVS, FNYEAQ. The CDR3 has 17 amino acids. The CDR3 loop is CARSPSLAGGPPDTQYF. Written as DNA, the CDR3 is TGTGCCCGCAGCCCCTCACTAGCGGGGGGGCCCCCAGATACGCAGTATTTT.

This sequence joins TRBV27 and TRBJ2-7; 7 nucleotides agree with TRBD1. The V and J ends lost 6 bases and 4 bases, in that order; junction bases with no gene match: 15. CDR1 is MNHEY and CDR2 is SMNVEV in the germline V gene (reference sequence). The CDR3 length is 16 residues. CDR3 nucleotides: TGTGCCAGCAGCCTCAAGGGGGCGAATCCTGGGTACGAGCAGTACTTC. Its translation is CASSLKGANPGYEQYF.

Comment on this clonotype: Being one base from a much bigger clone, this may be a read error. This chain links TRBV7-9 with TRBJ2-7; TRBD1 agrees at 8 bases. Germline CDR1 is SEHNR and CDR2 is FQNEAQ (reference sequence). This CDR3 is built from 15 residues. As DNA, the CDR3 is TGTGCCAGCAGCGCAGGGGACAGGTACACCTACGAGCGGTACTTC. It codes for CASSAGDRYTYERYF.

The CDR3 loop is CASSYTAAYSNQPQHF. The CDR3 nucleotides are TGTGCCAGCAGTTATACAGCTGCCTATAGCAATCAGCCCCAGCATTTT. V gene TRBV28 combines with J gene TRBJ1-5; the D is unclear. The CDR3 runs to 16 residues. The V and J ends lost 4 bases and 0 bases respectively, with 13 bases between them. Germline assignment: CDR1 MDHEN and CDR2 SYDVKM.

The V and J genes are TRBV6-2 or TRBV6-3 and TRBJ2-1; weak D call: TRBD2 (7 bases). Germline V CDR1 and CDR2: MNHEY, SVGEGT. With 2 bases removed from V and 6 bases from J, the gap between germline ends came to 11 bases. This CDR3 region has 14 residues. CDR3 nucleotides: TGTGCCAGCAGTTACGGGGGGGCGGGCAATGAGCAGTTCTTC. It yields the protein CASSYGGAGNEQFF.

This rearrangement joins TRBV7-9 to TRBJ2-3, with no clear D. The CDR3 consists of 10 residues. Deletions cut 7 bases from V and 6 bases from J, with 5 bases between. Germline V CDR1 and CDR2: SEHNR, FQNEAQ (reference sequence). The CDR3 DNA follows: TGTGCCAGCACTCCGGATACGCAGTATTTT. Protein product: CASTPDTQYF.

V is TRBV7-9 and J is TRBJ2-7; D gene ambiguous. Trimming removed 4 bases from V and 0 bases from J, with 19 bases in between. The CDR3 loop spans 17 amino acids. CDR1 SEHNR and CDR2 FQNEAQ come from the germline V gene (reference sequence). The CDR3 loop reads CASSSSSGSSSSYEQYF. CDR3 nucleotides: TGTGCCAGCAGCTCCTCATCCGGTTCCTCAAGCTCCTACGAGCAGTACTTC. The entire variable domain, with the rest obtained from reference TRBV7-9 and TRBJ2-7, is as follows: DTGVSQNPRHKITKRGQNVTFRCDPISEHNRLYWYRQTLGQGPEFLTYFQNEAQLEKSRLLSDRFSAERPKGSFSTLEIQRTEQGDSAMYLCASSSSSGSSSSYEQYFGPGTRLTVT.

Note on this clonotype: One junction end disagrees with the germline gene, perhaps due to a read error. The chain recombines TRBV4-2 with TRBJ1-1, with unresolved D. CDR3 length: 13 residues. Per the germline V gene, CDR1 is LGHNA and CDR2 is YNFKEQ. The CDR3 DNA reads as TGTGCCAGCAGCCAACGCAAGAACACTGAAGCTTCCTTT. Its translation is CASSQRKNTEASF.

The chain joins TRBV30 to TRBJ2-7, with D possibly matching TRBD1 (5 bases). The CDR3 consists of 13 residues. CDR1 and CDR2 from the germline V gene are GTSNPN and SVGIG (reference sequence). V was clipped by 0 bases and J by 5 bases, with 11 bases between them. The CDR3 nucleotides read TGTGCCTGGAGTGTATTAGGCAGGGACGAGCAGTACTTC. Its protein product is CAWSVLGRDEQYF.

In its sample, this clonotype was seen a few times. J is TRBJ2-7 and V is TRBV7-9; D may be TRBD2 (6 bases). Germline-derived CDR1 and CDR2 are SEHNR and FQNEAQ (reference sequence). The CDR3 consists of 13 residues. V lost 7 bases and J 6 bases, leaving 16 bases between the germline ends. The chain's CDR3 is CASTGTPNVEQYF. The DNA for the CDR3 is TGTGCCAGCACCGGGACTCCTAACGTCGAGCAGTACTTC. The full variable domain, in which reference TRBV7-9 and TRBJ2-7 provide the parts outside the CDR3, is DTGVSQNPRHKITKRGQNVTFRCDPISEHNRLYWYRQTLGQGPEFLTYFQNEAQLEKSRLLSDRFSAERPKGSFSTLEIQRTEQGDSAMYLCASTGTPNVEQYFGPGTRLTVT.

CDR3 nucleotides: TGCGCCAGCAGCCTTCCCTCTGATGGGGTTGGAACCGGGGAGCTGTTTTTT. This sequence encodes CASSLPSDGVGTGELFF. The V call is TRBV5-1, the J call TRBJ2-2; D is undetermined. The CDR3 loop spans 17 amino acids. The V end was cut by 4 bases, the J end by 5 bases, with 21 bases between. The germline CDR1 and CDR2 sequences are SGHRS and YFSETQ.

Note on this clonotype: A junction boundary mismatches the germline segment, possibly from a read error. The chain couples TRBV10-3 to TRBJ2-3; perhaps D is TRBD1 or TRBD2 (7 bases each). The CDR3 covers 16 residues. Germline V gives CDR1 ENHRY, CDR2 SYGVKD. CDR3 sequence (DNA): TGTGTCATCAGGGAGGAGGGAGGGGGCCGCACAGATACGCAGTATTTT. Its translation: CVIREEGGGRTDTQYF.